These T cell receptor beta chains were read from a single sample in a study of blood T cell repertoires in COVID-19. Measured with immunoSEQ multiplex PCR; TCRdb has only the in-frame clones, and not every one. The sample has about 9,900 clones; 80% to 85% are singletons. The source material was peripheral blood. All receptors derive from a man aged 55 to 69 with active COVID-19. Each CDR3 is given with its conserved first and last residue. The D gene is left open where the match is weak. Size values are once, few and many counts, or a class for expanded clones, and some rows have none.

j_gene,d_gene,v_gene,abundance,len,CDR3aa,CDR3nt
TRBJ2-7,-,TRBV28,-,16,CASSSILTAKSYEQYF,TGTGCCAGCAGTTCCATTTTGACAGCAAAATCCTACGAGCAGTACTTC
TRBJ1-5,-,TRBV19,-,16,CASSIGGDYRNQPQHF,TGTGCCAGTAGTATTGGGGGCGATTACAGGAATCAGCCCCAGCATTTT
TRBJ1-1,TRBD1,TRBV5-5,-,15,CASSGGTAGNTEAFF,TGTGCCAGCAGCGGAGGGACAGCGGGGAACACTGAAGCTTTCTTT
TRBJ2-7,TRBD1,TRBV28,-,14,CAIASTGGGYEQYF,TGTGCCATCGCCTCTACAGGGGGCGGATACGAGCAGTACTTC
TRBJ2-2,-,TRBV18,-,15,CASSPSGGNTGELFF,TGTGCCAGCTCACCTAGCGGAGGGAACACCGGGGAGCTGTTTTTT
TRBJ1-1,-,TRBV21-1,-,18,CASSKADGISGMGTEAFF,TGTGCCAGCAGCAAAGCGGACGGCATCTCAGGGATGGGCACTGAAGCTTTCTTT
TRBJ2-6,-,TRBV18,-,17,CASSPRSGDPGANVLTF,TGTGCCAGCTCACCACGTTCCGGAGACCCCGGGGCCAACGTCCTGACTTTC
TRBJ1-5,TRBD1,TRBV5-1,-,19,CASSLGTQLQGARDQPQHF,TGCGCCAGCAGCTTGGGAACTCAACTACAGGGGGCGCGGGATCAGCCCCAGCATTTT
TRBJ1-2,-,TRBV28,medium-sized,15,CASSLLAGRVYGYTF,TGTGCCAGCAGTTTATTGGCTGGGAGAGTCTATGGCTACACCTTC
TRBJ2-1,TRBD2,TRBV7-2,-,15,CASSTYSGRGNEQFF,TGTGCCAGCAGTACTTATAGCGGGAGAGGGAATGAGCAGTTCTTC
TRBJ2-5,TRBD1,TRBV18,-,17,CASSPIQRQGQQETQYF,TGTGCCAGCTCACCGATACAACGACAGGGACAACAAGAGACCCAGTACTTC
TRBJ1-1,-,TRBV11-2,-,15,CASSPVGLQNTEAFF,TGTGCCAGCAGCCCCGTTGGGCTGCAGAACACTGAAGCTTTCTTT
TRBJ2-2,-,TRBV2,-,15,CASSEQGFDTGELFF,TGTGCCAGCAGTGAACAGGGGTTTGACACCGGGGAGCTGTTTTTT
TRBJ1-5,-,TRBV28,medium-sized,14,CASSFLQTGQPQHF,TGTGCCAGCAGTTTTTTACAAACAGGGCAGCCCCAGCATTTT
TRBJ2-5,TRBD2,TRBV5-1,-,17,CASSLEGSGGRSGTQYF,TGCGCCAGCAGCTTGGAGGGTAGCGGGGGCCGATCCGGGACCCAGTACTTC
TRBJ1-4,TRBD1,TRBV28,-,18,CASSPPRTGIAFGEKLFF,TGTGCCAGCAGCCCCCCCCGGACAGGGATAGCTTTTGGGGAAAAACTGTTTTTT
TRBJ1-5,-,TRBV7-2,-,18,CASSLEAGGRGNNQPQHF,TGTGCCAGCAGCTTAGAGGCCGGAGGGAGGGGGAACAATCAGCCCCAGCATTTT
TRBJ2-3,TRBD2,TRBV7-2,once,15,CASSLQSGGPDTQYF,TGTGCCAGCAGCTTACAGAGCGGGGGACCAGATACGCAGTATTTT
TRBJ2-5,TRBD2,TRBV7-8,-,15,CASSTRLAGTETQYF,TGTGCCAGCAGCACCAGACTAGCGGGAACAGAGACCCAGTACTTC
TRBJ2-5,TRBD2,TRBV6-2/TRBV6-3,-,17,CASSRLPRTSGEETQYF,TGTGCCAGCAGCCGACTACCGCGGACTAGCGGGGAAGAGACCCAGTACTTC
TRBJ1-2,-,TRBV6-6,-,13,CASNDWRNYGYTF,TGTGCCAGCAATGACTGGCGGAACTATGGCTACACCTTC
TRBJ2-7,TRBD1,TRBV6-5,-,14,CASSYGTGGYEQYF,TGTGCCAGCAGTTACGGGACAGGGGGCTACGAGCAGTACTTC